Below, one TCR beta chain is given with its context. The antigen remains unidentified. With 6 bases clipped from V and 7 bases from J, the junction kept 6 bases outside the gene matches. The CDR3 runs 13 residues. Germline lookup yields CDR1 MNHNS and CDR2 SASEGT. Amplified TCR beta CDR3 regions came from RNA transcripts. The HTBI primer set drove a first-round RT-PCR of the TCR CDR3. TCRdb re-called the multiplex PCR reads with MiXCR, one entry per CDR3 protein. This table holds about 400,000 distinct CDR3 sequences, around 13% found once. In patients aged 18 to 65, hyperthyroidism was newly diagnosed, with duration under 2 months. These data come from a study of T cells in Graves' hyperthyroidism and ophthalmopathy. On the study more broadly: Peripheral blood specimens were obtained at initial diagnosis, prior to any treatment.

Notes on the study in general: Ophthalmopathy was distinguished from stable hyperthyroidism by 13 V-J signatures. Ophthalmopathy, which appeared later, was predicted by the model a median about 6.8 months before onset.

The chain combines TRBV6-1 with TRBJ2-1; 7 bases are shared with TRBD1. The receptor comes from a woman between 18 and 30 years old with Graves' hyperthyroidism. The sequencing input was blood. The CDR3 DNA is TGTGCCAGCAGACCGGGACAGTCAAATGAGCAGTTCTTC. Its protein is CASRPGQSNEQFF.